A selection of T cell receptor beta chains follows, all from one sample in a study of T cells after yellow fever vaccination. TCRdb reprocessed the 5' RACE reads with MiXCR, giving one entry per CDR3 protein. This sample yields approximately 510,000 distinct CDR3 sequences, of which around a fifth are seen a single time; about 17% belongs to the top ten. The material was PBMCs, obtained 20 to 25 days after the first yellow fever vaccination. These TCRs come from a man between 18 and 35 years old who received the YFV17D yellow fever vaccine. Each CDR3 is given with its conserved first and last residue. A D gene is named only where the DNA matches it firmly. For some rows the clone size is stated as once, few or many, or as a class when expanded; others skip it.

D gene	clone size	V gene	J gene	CDR3 DNA	CDR3 protein
TRBD1	many	TRBV12-3/TRBV12-4	TRBJ1-5	TGTGCCAGTCTAGGGGGCAGGGGCAATCAGCCCCAGCATTTT	CASLGGRGNQPQHF
NA	NA	TRBV5-4	TRBJ2-1	TGTGCCAGCAACGCAGCGTGGGATGAGCAGTTCTTC	CASNAAWDEQFF
TRBD1	once	TRBV20-1	TRBJ2-1	TGCAGTGCAGACGAAAACAGGGGTGGCTCCTACAATGAGCAGTTCTTC	CSADENRGGSYNEQFF
TRBD1	NA	TRBV5-1	TRBJ2-3	TGCGCCAGCAGCCTAAACAGGGGCCTCCGCACAGATACGCAGTATTTT	CASSLNRGLRTDTQYF
NA	NA	TRBV7-3	TRBJ2-3	TGTGCCAGCAGTCGGGGGGCCTTAGATACGCAGTATTTT	CASSRGALDTQYF
NA	NA	TRBV6-1	TRBJ2-1	TGTGCCAGCAGCCCTCAGGTTTACTCCTACAATGAGCAGTTCTTC	CASSPQVYSYNEQFF
TRBD1	few	TRBV11-2	TRBJ2-3	TGTGCCAGCAGCCCAGGACAGGTCCCGCCGACGACGCAGTATTTT	CASSPGQVPPTTQYF
NA	NA	TRBV29-1	TRBJ1-2	TGCAGCGTTGAACGCGGCTGGGGCGGCTCTGGCTACACCTTC	CSVERGWGGSGYTF
TRBD2	few	TRBV7-7	TRBJ2-1	TGTGCTAGCAGCTTGAGCGGGGGGGCCTCCAATGAGCAGTTCTTC	CASSLSGGASNEQFF
NA	NA	TRBV7-2	TRBJ1-4	TGTGCCAGCAGCTTAGGGACAGCCTTTAAACTGTTTTTT	CASSLGTAFKLFF
NA	NA	TRBV5-1	TRBJ2-1	TGCGCCAGCAGCCCGGAAACTACAGAACGCAATGAGCAGTTCTTC	CASSPETTERNEQFF
TRBD1	NA	TRBV4-3	TRBJ1-4	TGCGCCAGCAGCCAAGGACAGGGGCCCAAGGAAAAACTGTTTTTT	CASSQGQGPKEKLFF
NA	many	TRBV5-4	TRBJ2-3	TGTGCCAGCAGCTCCGGGACTAGCACAGATACGCAGTATTTT	CASSSGTSTDTQYF
NA	few	TRBV15	TRBJ1-1	TGTGCCACCAGCAGAGCCCCTAGGTTCACTGAAGCTTTCTTT	CATSRAPRFTEAFF
TRBD1	NA	TRBV7-9	TRBJ1-2	TGTGCCAGCAAGGGGGACGGGACAGGGGTCTATGGCTACACCTTC	CASKGDGTGVYGYTF
NA	many	TRBV6-4	TRBJ2-3	TGTGCCAGCAGTGCGATTGGGGGCACAGATACGCAGTATTTT	CASSAIGGTDTQYF
NA	few	TRBV7-2	TRBJ1-1	TGTGCCAGCAGCTTAGTCACCGACACTGAAGCTTTCTTT	CASSLVTDTEAFF
NA	few	TRBV12-3/TRBV12-4	TRBJ2-3	TGTGCCAGCAGAACACCGGGGGCGGTAGATACGCAGTATTTT	CASRTPGAVDTQYF
NA	NA	TRBV27	TRBJ2-5	TGTGCCAGCAGTCATTCCGGGACCCCAAGTCGGGAGACCCAGTACTTC	CASSHSGTPSRETQYF
NA	few	TRBV7-8	TRBJ2-1	TGTGCCAGCAGCTTATACTTTTCGGGAAGAAACAATGAGCAGTTCTTC	CASSLYFSGRNNEQFF
NA	NA	TRBV7-9	TRBJ2-6	TGTGCCAGCAGCTCGCAGGGAGAAAAGTCTGGGGCCAACGTCCTGACTTTC	CASSSQGEKSGANVLTF
TRBD2	NA	TRBV29-1	TRBJ2-3	TGCAGCGCTTCCGGGACTAGCCTAGGCCCAGATACGCAGTATTTT	CSASGTSLGPDTQYF
NA	few	TRBV10-1	TRBJ1-5	TGCGCCAGCAGTGAGCAGCATTATAGCAATCAGCCCCAGCATTTT	CASSEQHYSNQPQHF
NA	NA	TRBV20-1	TRBJ1-2	TGCAGTGCTAGTCGGGACGGCACTAACTATGGCTACACCTTC	CSASRDGTNYGYTF
TRBD1	few	TRBV5-1	TRBJ2-7	TGCGCCAGCAGCTACTCTAGGACAGGGGAAAGCACCTACGAGCAGTACTTC	CASSYSRTGESTYEQYF
NA	NA	TRBV6-2/TRBV6-3	TRBJ1-1	TGTGCCAGCAGTTACTCGGTCAGGGCGACTGGGAACACTGAAGCTTTCTTT	CASSYSVRATGNTEAFF
TRBD2	few	TRBV5-1	TRBJ2-3	TGCGCCAGCAGCTTGGCGAGGACTAGCGGGGGGGCCGGGAACACAGATACGCAGTATTTT	CASSLARTSGGAGNTDTQYF
NA	few	TRBV20-1	TRBJ1-1	TGCAGTGCGAGGAGGGACTTGAACACTGAAGCTTTCTTT	CSARRDLNTEAFF
NA	NA	TRBV20-1	TRBJ2-3	TGCAGTGCCACCCTGGGGGGCGATACGCAGTATTTT	CSATLGGDTQYF
NA	NA	TRBV5-1	TRBJ1-2	TGCGCCAGCACTTCGGGGGAGGGCTACACCTTC	CASTSGEGYTF
NA	few	TRBV7-9	TRBJ2-2	TGTGCCAGCGGGGATCTGGCTGCGAACACCGGGGAGCTGTTTTTT	CASGDLAANTGELFF
NA	few	TRBV4-1	TRBJ1-1	TGCGCCAGCAGCCTGTACAGGGCCTTGAACACTGAAGCTTTCTTT	CASSLYRALNTEAFF
NA	once	TRBV24-1	TRBJ2-2	TGTGCCACCATGACCGGGAACACCGGGGAGCTGTTTTTT	CATMTGNTGELFF
NA	few	TRBV12-3/TRBV12-4	TRBJ2-1	TGTGCCAGCAGTGTTGGCCAGCCCCCATACAATGAGCAGTTCTTC	CASSVGQPPYNEQFF
NA	NA	TRBV19	TRBJ2-3	TGTGCCAGTAATCACCAGCCACGGGATACGCAGTATTTT	CASNHQPRDTQYF
NA	few	TRBV20-1	TRBJ2-3	TGCAGTGCTAGCGAACAGGGGGCGGGGGGTACGCAGTATTTT	CSASEQGAGGTQYF
NA	NA	TRBV20-1	TRBJ1-5	TGCAGTGCACAGAGGACGAATAGGGGCAATCAGCCCCAGCATTTT	CSAQRTNRGNQPQHF
NA	NA	TRBV9	TRBJ2-3	TGTGCCAGCAGCGTATCAGCGGCTAGCACAGATACGCAGTATTTT	CASSVSAASTDTQYF
TRBD2	NA	TRBV12-3/TRBV12-4	TRBJ2-3	TGTGCCAGCACTACTCGGTGGGTCGAGCGGGGGGTCACAGATACGCAGTATTTT	CASTTRWVERGVTDTQYF
TRBD2	NA	TRBV7-8	TRBJ2-6	TGTGCCAGCAGCTGGCTAGCGGGGGGGCATGGGGCCAACGTCCTGACTTTC	CASSWLAGGHGANVLTF
TRBD1	few	TRBV4-2	TRBJ2-5	TGTGCCAGCAGCCAAGGACAGGGGATCCAAGAGACCCAGTACTTC	CASSQGQGIQETQYF
TRBD1	few	TRBV12-3/TRBV12-4	TRBJ1-1	TGTGCCAGCAGGCGACAGGGGAGGGAAGCTTTCTTT	CASRRQGREAFF
NA	few	TRBV6-1	TRBJ1-3	TGTGCCAGCAGGCCCGCTGTTGCAGTAACGACCATATATTTT	CASRPAVAVTTIYF
NA	NA	TRBV6-1	TRBJ2-3	TGTGCCAGCAGTGAAGCGCGGGGAGGTTCGGATACGCAGTATTTT	CASSEARGGSDTQYF
NA	NA	TRBV6-2/TRBV6-3	TRBJ1-1	TGTGCCAGCAGTTACTCGCAGATTGAAGCTTTCTTT	CASSYSQIEAFF
NA	few	TRBV7-2	TRBJ2-1	TGTGCCAGCAGCCCAAAGACTGCGGTAGTCAATGAGCAGTTCTTC	CASSPKTAVVNEQFF
TRBD1	many	TRBV29-1	TRBJ1-5	TGCAGCGCCGCCGGACAGGACAATCAGCCCCAGCATTTT	CSAAGQDNQPQHF
TRBD2	once	TRBV18	TRBJ2-1	TGTGCCAGCTCACCGATTCGAAGCGGGGTCGCCGGGAGGAATGAGCAGTTCTTC	CASSPIRSGVAGRNEQFF
TRBD2	few	TRBV6-1	TRBJ2-2	TGTGCCAGCAGCAAAGGTCTAGCGGGGGCCACCGGGGAGCTGTTTTTT	CASSKGLAGATGELFF
NA	few	TRBV7-2	TRBJ2-1	TGTGCCAGCAGGACCCGGGGCTATGAGCAGTTCTTC	CASRTRGYEQFF
NA	NA	TRBV3-1	TRBJ2-3	TGTGCCAGCAGCCCTCAGATGGCGGGGGCAAGGGATACGCAGTATTTT	CASSPQMAGARDTQYF
TRBD1	NA	TRBV5-1	TRBJ2-3	TGCGCCAGCAGCATACAGGGGGCGGCAGATACGCAGTATTTT	CASSIQGAADTQYF
NA	few	TRBV19	TRBJ2-1	TGTGCCAGTAGTATGGCGGGGCTGACCTACAATGAGCAGTTCTTC	CASSMAGLTYNEQFF
NA	NA	TRBV5-1	TRBJ2-5	TGCGCCAGCACCCTTGGTGCTAGCCTGGGAGAGACCCAGTACTTC	CASTLGASLGETQYF
TRBD1	NA	TRBV7-2	TRBJ1-1	TGTGCCAGCAGCTTAGGACAGGGGCTTAGAGGCGCTGAAGCTTTCTTT	CASSLGQGLRGAEAFF
NA	NA	TRBV29-1	TRBJ1-1	TGCAGCGTTGAAGAGACCGAAGACACTGAAGCTTTCTTT	CSVEETEDTEAFF
NA	few	TRBV18	TRBJ1-1	TGTGCCAGCTCACCGTCCGGGTGGATGTATGAAGCTTTCTTT	CASSPSGWMYEAFF
NA	NA	TRBV24-1	TRBJ2-7	TGTGCCACCAGTGATCCGCCCCAGCAGGGCGATTCCTACGAGCAGTACTTC	CATSDPPQQGDSYEQYF
NA	NA	TRBV20-1	TRBJ1-5	TGCAGTGCTAGTCGTCTTAGTCAGCCCCAGCATTTT	CSASRLSQPQHF